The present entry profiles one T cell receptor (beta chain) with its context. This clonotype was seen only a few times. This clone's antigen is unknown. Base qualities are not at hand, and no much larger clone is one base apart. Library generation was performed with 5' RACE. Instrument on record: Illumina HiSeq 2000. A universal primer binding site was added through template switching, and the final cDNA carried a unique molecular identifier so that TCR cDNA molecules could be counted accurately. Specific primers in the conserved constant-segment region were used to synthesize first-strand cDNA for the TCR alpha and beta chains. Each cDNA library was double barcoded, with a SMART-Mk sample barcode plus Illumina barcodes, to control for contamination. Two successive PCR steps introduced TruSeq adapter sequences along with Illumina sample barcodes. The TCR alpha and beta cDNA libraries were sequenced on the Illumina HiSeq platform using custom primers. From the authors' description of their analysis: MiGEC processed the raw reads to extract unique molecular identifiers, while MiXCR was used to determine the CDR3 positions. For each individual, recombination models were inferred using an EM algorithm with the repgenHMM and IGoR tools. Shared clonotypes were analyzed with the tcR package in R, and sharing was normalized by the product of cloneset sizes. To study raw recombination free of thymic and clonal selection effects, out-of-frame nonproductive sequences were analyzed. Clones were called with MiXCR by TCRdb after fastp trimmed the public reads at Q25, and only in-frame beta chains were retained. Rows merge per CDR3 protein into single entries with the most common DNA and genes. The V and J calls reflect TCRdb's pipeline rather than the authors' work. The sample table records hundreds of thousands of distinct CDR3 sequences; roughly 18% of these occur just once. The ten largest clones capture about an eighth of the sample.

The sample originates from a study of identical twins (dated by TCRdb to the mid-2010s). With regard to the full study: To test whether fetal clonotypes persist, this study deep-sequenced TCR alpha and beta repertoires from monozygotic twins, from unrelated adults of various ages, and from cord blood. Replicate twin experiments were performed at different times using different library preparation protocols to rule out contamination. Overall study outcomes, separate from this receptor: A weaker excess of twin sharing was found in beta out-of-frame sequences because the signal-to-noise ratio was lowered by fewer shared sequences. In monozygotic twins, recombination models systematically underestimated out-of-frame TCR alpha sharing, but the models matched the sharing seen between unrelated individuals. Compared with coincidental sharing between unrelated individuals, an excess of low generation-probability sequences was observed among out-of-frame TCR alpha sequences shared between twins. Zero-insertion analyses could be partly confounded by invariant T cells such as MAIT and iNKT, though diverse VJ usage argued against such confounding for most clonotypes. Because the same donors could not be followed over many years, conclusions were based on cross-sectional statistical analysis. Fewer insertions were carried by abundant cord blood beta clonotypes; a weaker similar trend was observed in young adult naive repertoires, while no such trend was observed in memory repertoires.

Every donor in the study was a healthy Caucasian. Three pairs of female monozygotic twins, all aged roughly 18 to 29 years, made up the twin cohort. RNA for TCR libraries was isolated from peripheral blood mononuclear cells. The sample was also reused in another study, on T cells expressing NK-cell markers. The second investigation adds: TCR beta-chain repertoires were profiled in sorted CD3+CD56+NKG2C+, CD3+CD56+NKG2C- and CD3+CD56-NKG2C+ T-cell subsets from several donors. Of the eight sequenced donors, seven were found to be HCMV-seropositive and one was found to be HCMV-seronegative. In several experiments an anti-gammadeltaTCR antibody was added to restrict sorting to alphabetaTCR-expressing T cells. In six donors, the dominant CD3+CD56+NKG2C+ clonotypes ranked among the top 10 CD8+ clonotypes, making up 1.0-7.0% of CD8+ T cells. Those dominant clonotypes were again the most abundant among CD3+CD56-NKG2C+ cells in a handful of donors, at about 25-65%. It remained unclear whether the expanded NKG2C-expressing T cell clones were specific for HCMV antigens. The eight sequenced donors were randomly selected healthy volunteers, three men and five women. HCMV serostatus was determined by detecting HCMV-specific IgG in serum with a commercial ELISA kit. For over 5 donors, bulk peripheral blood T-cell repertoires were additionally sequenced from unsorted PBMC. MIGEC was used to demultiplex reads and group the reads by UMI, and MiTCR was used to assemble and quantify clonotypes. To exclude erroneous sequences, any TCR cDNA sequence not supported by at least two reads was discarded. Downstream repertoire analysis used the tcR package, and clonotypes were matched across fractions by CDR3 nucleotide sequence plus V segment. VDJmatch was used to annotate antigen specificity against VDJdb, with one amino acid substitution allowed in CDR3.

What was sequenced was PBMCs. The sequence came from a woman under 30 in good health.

The encoded CDR3 is CSASERTYNSPLHF. The sequenced DNA is TGCAGTGCGAGTGAGCGGACTTATAATTCACCCCTCCACTTT. The chain was built from TRBV20-1 and TRBJ1-6; the D gene is unclear. V loses 6 bases of germline sequence and J loses 4 bases, and the interval between the two ends is 13 bases. From cysteine to phenylalanine, the CDR3 is 14 amino acids long. Of the read, only the CDR3 DNA is kept; its 42 bases are in frame from base 1. Reading the germline V gene (reference sequence) gives CDR1 DFQATT and CDR2 SNEGSKA.